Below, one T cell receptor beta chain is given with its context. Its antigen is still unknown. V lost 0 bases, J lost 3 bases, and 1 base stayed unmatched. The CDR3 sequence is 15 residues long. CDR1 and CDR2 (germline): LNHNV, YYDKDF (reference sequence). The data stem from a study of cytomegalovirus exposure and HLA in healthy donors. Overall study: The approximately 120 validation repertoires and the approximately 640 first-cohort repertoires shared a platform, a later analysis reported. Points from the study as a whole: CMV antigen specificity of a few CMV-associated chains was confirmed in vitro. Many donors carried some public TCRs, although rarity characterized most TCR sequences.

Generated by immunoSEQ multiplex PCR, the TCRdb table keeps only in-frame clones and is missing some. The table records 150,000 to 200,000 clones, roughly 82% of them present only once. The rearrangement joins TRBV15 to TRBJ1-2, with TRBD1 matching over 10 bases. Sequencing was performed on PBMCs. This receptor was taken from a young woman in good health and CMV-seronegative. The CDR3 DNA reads TGTGCCACCAGCAGAGATGGACAGGGGGACTATGGCTACACCTTC. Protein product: CATSRDGQGDYGYTF.